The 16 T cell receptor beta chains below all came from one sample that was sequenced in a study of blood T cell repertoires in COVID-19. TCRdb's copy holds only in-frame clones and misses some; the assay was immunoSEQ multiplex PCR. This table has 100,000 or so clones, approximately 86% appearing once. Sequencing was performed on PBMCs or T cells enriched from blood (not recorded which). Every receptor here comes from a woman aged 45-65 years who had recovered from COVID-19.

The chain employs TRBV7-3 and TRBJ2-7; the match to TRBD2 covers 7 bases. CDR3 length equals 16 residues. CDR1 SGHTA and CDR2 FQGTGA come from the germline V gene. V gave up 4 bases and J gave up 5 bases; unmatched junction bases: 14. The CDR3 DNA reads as TGTGCCAGCAGCTCAAGGGGAGGGAGAGGTCGCGACGAGCAGTACTTC. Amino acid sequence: CASSSRGGRGRDEQYF.

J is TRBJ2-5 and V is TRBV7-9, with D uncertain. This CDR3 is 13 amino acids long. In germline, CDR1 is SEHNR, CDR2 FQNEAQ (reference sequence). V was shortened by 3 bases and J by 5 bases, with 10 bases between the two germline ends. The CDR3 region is CASSLSVVETQYF. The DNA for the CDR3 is TGTGCCAGCAGCTTGTCAGTGGTGGAGACCCAGTACTTC.

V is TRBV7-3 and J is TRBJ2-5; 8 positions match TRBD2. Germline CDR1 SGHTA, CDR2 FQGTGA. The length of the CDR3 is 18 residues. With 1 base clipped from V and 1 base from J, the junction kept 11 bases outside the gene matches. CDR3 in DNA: TGTGCCAGCAGCTTAATCCGACCAGCGGGAGAGTCCCAAGAGACCCAGTACTTC. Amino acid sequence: CASSLIRPAGESQETQYF.

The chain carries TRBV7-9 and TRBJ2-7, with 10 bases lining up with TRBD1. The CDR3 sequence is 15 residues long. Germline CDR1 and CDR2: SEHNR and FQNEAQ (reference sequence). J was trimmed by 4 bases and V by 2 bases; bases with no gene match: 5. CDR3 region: CASSLWTGGQYEQYF. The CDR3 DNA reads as TGTGCCAGCAGCTTATGGACAGGGGGGCAGTACGAGCAGTACTTC.

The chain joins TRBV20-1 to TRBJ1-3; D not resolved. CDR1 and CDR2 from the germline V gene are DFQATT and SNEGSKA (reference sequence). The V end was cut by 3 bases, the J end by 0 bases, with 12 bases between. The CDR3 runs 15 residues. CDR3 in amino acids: CSASPRESSGNTIYF. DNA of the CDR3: TGCAGTGCTAGTCCGAGGGAAAGCTCTGGAAACACCATATATTTT.

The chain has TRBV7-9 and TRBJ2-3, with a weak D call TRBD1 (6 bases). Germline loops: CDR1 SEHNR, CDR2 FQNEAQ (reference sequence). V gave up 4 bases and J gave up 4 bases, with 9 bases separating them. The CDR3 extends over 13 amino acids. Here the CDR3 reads CASSSRGPDTQYF. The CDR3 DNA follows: TGTGCCAGCAGCTCCAGGGGTCCAGATACGCAGTATTTT.

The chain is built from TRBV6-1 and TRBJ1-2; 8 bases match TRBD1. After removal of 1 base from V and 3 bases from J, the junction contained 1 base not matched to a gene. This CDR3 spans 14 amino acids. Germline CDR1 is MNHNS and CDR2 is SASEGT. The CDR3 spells CASSEGTGYYGYTF. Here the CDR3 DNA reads TGTGCCAGCAGTGAAGGGACAGGGTACTATGGCTACACCTTC.

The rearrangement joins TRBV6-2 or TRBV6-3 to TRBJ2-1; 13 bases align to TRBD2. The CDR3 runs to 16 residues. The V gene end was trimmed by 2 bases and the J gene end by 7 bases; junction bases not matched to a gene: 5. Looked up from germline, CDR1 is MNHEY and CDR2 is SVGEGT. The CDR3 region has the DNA TGTGCCAGCAGTTACCCGACTAGCGGGGGGCTAAATGAGCAGTTCTTC. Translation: CASSYPTSGGLNEQFF.

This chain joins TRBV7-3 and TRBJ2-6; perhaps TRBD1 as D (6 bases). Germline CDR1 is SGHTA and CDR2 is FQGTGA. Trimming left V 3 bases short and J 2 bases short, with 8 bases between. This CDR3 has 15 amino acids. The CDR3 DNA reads TGTGCCAGCAGCTTTGGGGGCACTGGGGCCAACGTCCTGACTTTC. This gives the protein CASSFGGTGANVLTF.

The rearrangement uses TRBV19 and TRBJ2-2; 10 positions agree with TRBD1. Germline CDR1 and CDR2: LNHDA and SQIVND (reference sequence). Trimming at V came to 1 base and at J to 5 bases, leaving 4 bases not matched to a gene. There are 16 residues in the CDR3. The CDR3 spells CASSIGTGGRTGELFF. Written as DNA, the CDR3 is TGTGCCAGTAGTATAGGGACAGGGGGTCGAACCGGGGAGCTGTTTTTT.

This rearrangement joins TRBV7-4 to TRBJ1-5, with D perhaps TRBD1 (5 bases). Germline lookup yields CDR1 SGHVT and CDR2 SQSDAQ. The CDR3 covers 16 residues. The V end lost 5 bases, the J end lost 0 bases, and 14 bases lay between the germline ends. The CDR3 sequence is CASSTRPGCSNQPQHF. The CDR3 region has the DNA TGTGCCAGCAGCACAAGACCAGGGTGTAGCAATCAGCCCCAGCATTTT.

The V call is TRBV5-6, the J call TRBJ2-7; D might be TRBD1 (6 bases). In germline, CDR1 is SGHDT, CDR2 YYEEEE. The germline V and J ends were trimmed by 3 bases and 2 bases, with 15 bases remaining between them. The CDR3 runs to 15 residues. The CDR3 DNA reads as TGTGCCAGCAGCTCGACAGGCCCTAATCCCTACGAGCAGTACTTC. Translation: CASSSTGPNPYEQYF.

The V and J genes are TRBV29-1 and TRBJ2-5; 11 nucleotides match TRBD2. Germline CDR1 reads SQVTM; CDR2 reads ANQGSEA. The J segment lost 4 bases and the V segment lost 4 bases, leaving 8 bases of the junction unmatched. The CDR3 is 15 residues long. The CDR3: CSVVVSGGATETQYF. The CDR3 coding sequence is TGCAGCGTTGTAGTTAGCGGGGGGGCCACAGAGACCCAGTACTTC.

CDR3 sequence (DNA): TGTGCCAGCAGCCTCAGGGGGTACGGGACTGAAGCTTTCTTT. Translated: CASSLRGYGTEAFF. The V gene is TRBV28, the J gene TRBJ1-1, with 7 bases lining up with TRBD1. V shed 6 bases, J shed 5 bases, and the junction held 9 bases outside the gene matches. The CDR3 length is 14 residues. Looked up from germline, CDR1 is MDHEN and CDR2 is SYDVKM.

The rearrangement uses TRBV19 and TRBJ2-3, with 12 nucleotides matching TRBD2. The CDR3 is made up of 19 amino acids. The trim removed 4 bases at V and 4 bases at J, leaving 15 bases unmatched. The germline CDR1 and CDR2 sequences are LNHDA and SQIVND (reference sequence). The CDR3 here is CASSTLGLAGPWAADTQYF. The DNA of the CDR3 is TGTGCCAGTAGTACCTTGGGACTAGCGGGCCCCTGGGCAGCAGATACGCAGTATTTT. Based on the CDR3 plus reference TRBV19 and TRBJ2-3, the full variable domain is DGGITQSPKYLFRKEGQNVTLSCEQNLNHDAMYWYRQDPGQGLRLIYYSQIVNDFQKGDIAEGYSVSREKKESFPLTVTSAQKNPTAFYLCASSTLGLAGPWAADTQYFGPGTRLTVL.

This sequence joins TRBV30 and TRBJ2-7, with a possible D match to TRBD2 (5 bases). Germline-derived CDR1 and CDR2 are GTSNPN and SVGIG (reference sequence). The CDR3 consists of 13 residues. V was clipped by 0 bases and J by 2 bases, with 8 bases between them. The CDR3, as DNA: TGTGCCTGGAGTGTACTAGATACCTACGAGCAGTACTTC. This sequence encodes CAWSVLDTYEQYF. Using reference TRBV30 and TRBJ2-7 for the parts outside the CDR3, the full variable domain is SQTIHQWPATLVQPVGSPLSLECTVEGTSNPNLYWYRQAAGRGLQLLFYSVGIGQISSEVPQNLSASRPQDRQFILSSKKLLLSDSGFYLCAWSVLDTYEQYFGPGTRLTVT.